The rows below give T cell receptor beta chains drawn from one sample of a study of CXCR3-negative and CXCR3-positive naive CD8 T cells. TCRdb reanalyzed the 5' RACE reads and collapses them to one entry per CDR3 protein, without DNA. The sample table includes some 140,000 distinct CDR3 sequences. Source material: naive CXCR3+ CD8+ T cells from blood. The receptors come from a human donor in good health. Some clones in this sample may be carry-over from other donors' samples. Each CDR3 is given with its conserved first and last residue.

CDR3 length	V gene	J gene	CDR3 protein
17	TRBV4-3	TRBJ2-1	CASSQSDYTSSYNEQFF
16	TRBV12-3/TRBV12-4	TRBJ2-1	CASSRMGGARYNEQFF
12	TRBV5-1	TRBJ2-1	CASSWGYNEQFF
16	TRBV29-1	TRBJ2-2	CSVDERGQGVIGELFF
12	TRBV7-2	TRBJ2-7	CASSLVFYEQYF
12	TRBV12-5	TRBJ1-1	CPSRGGTTEAFF
13	TRBV27	TRBJ2-1	CASTTSLYNEQFF
14	TRBV5-4	TRBJ2-7	CASSLDPGSDEQYF
12	TRBV2	TRBJ2-5	CASSDSEETQYF
17	TRBV29-1	TRBJ1-1	CSVDGSPPWGTAVSAFF
20	TRBV6-4	TRBJ2-7	CASSDSGLKVPPPSSYEQYF
14	TRBV7-9	TRBJ2-1	CASSLAGGLDEQFF
14	TRBV7-9	TRBJ1-1	CASSPVLKSTEAFF
15	TRBV18	TRBJ2-3	CASSLGQASTDTQYF
12	TRBV27	TRBJ1-2	CASSSGGWGYTF
15	TRBV7-9	TRBJ2-7	CASSSLPTGDYEQYF
14	TRBV4-1	TRBJ1-6	CASSRKTEDSPLHF
15	TRBV9	TRBJ1-2	CASSVGQHRNYGYTF
13	TRBV10-3	TRBJ2-1	CAITHLSTNEQFF
15	TRBV20-1	TRBJ1-1	CSARDRVGLDTEAFF
16	TRBV4-3	TRBJ2-7	CASSQDLGGTSYEQYF
11	TRBV28	TRBJ2-7	CASMTDYEQYF
17	TRBV7-6	TRBJ2-7	CASSEQVGSGVWYKQYF
12	TRBV10-3	TRBJ1-1	CAIRGQGTEAFF
13	TRBV4-3	TRBJ2-7	CASSQSAGSEQYF
13	TRBV29-1	TRBJ2-2	CSVVWTGAGELFF
11	TRBV23-1	TRBJ2-7	CASVPKGEQYF
15	TRBV11-2	TRBJ2-1	CASSGLAGGYNEQFF
15	TRBV4-1	TRBJ1-4	CASSQAPGINEKLFF
16	TRBV3-1	TRBJ2-1	CASSRRLAGTGDEQFF
15	TRBV13	TRBJ2-3	CASSSRGGFEDTQYF
15	TRBV11-2	TRBJ2-3	CASSFWGRSTDTQYF
15	TRBV18	TRBJ1-2	CASSPGGRLYYGYTF
14	TRBV29-1	TRBJ2-5	CSVVSRETAETQYF
16	TRBV15	TRBJ2-2	CAAAAEGALWTGELFF
12	TRBV6-2/TRBV6-3	TRBJ2-2	CASSAFPGELFF
14	TRBV29-1	TRBJ2-7	CSVGGDRGAYEQYF
16	TRBV7-2	TRBJ2-2	CASSASSGTNTGELFF
15	TRBV5-1	TRBJ2-2	CASSTSLADTGELFF
12	TRBV29-1	TRBJ2-2	CSTPAPAGELFF
15	TRBV7-9	TRBJ1-1	CASSLGPGGNTEAFF
17	TRBV29-1	TRBJ2-3	CSVDGIETSGGPDTQYF
16	TRBV4-3	TRBJ1-5	CASSQDWGAGNQPQHF
13	TRBV10-3	TRBJ1-2	CAISETWTGGYTF
16	TRBV11-2	TRBJ2-1	CASSLGRLTRNNEQFF
13	TRBV29-1	TRBJ1-2	CSVLRQGALGYTF
15	TRBV11-2	TRBJ1-1	CTSSFGFVRRTEAFF
14	TRBV24-1	TRBJ2-7	CATSDLAGGREQYF
14	TRBV28	TRBJ1-6	CASSWWTRNSPLHF